This T cell receptor beta chain was found in a study of Ad26.COV2.S vaccination and SARS-CoV-2 variants. Notes on the study in general: With respect to non-spike TCR breadth, vaccine and placebo recipients were similar.

The method was immunoSEQ multiplex PCR; TCRdb's version includes in-frame clones alone and lacks a portion of them. The repertoire includes around 140,000 clones, 86% of them detected once, and about 5% sits in the top ten. Comment on this clone: Its antigen remains unknown.

Sequencing used peripheral blood, obtained after recovery from COVID-19. The source of this sequence is a human donor who had recovered from COVID-19.

The CDR3 protein is CASSGPGTLDYTF. CDR3 bases: TGTGCCAGCAGCGGACCCGGGACATTGGACTACACCTTC. This chain connects TRBV7-9 to TRBJ1-2; possibly TRBD1 for D (6 bases). The CDR3 length is 13 residues. V lost 5 bases and J lost 10, with 17 bases in between. Per the germline V gene, CDR1 is SEHNR and CDR2 is FQNEAQ (reference sequence). Full variable domain (missing parts from reference TRBV7-9 and TRBJ1-2): DTGVSQNPRHKITKRGQNVTFRCDPISEHNRLYWYRQTLGQGPEFLTYFQNEAQLEKSRLLSDRFSAERPKGSFSTLEIQRTEQGDSAMYLCASSGPGTLDYTFGSGTRLTVV.